These 21 T cell receptor beta chains share one sample of origin, sequenced in a study of cytomegalovirus exposure and HLA in healthy donors. Repertoires were generated with immunoSEQ multiplex PCR, while TCRdb's copy carries only in-frame clones and drops some. The repertoire holds roughly 120,000 clones, roughly 90% seen once, with over 1.3% in the top ten. Source material: PBMCs. Receptors originate from a woman in her twenties or thirties in good health and CMV-seropositive.

The rearrangement uses TRBV4-1 and TRBJ1-4; D remains unclear. V was pared by 1 base and J by 3 bases, with 6 bases between. The CDR3 is 14 amino acids. Per the germline V gene, CDR1 is MGHRA and CDR2 is YSYEKL. The CDR3 loop is CASSQVQSNEKLFF. CDR3 coding DNA: TGCGCCAGCAGCCAAGTACAGTCTAATGAAAAACTGTTTTTT.

The J gene is TRBJ1-4, the V gene TRBV25-1, with 7 bases fitting TRBD1. Germline V gives CDR1 MGHDK, CDR2 SYGVNS. The CDR3 is made up of 14 amino acids. V was clipped by 3 bases and J by 10 bases; unmatched bases: 8. The CDR3 spells CASSERQGRGKLFF. The CDR3 nucleotides are TGTGCCAGCAGTGAGAGACAGGGTCGAGGAAAACTGTTTTTT.

V usage is TRBV2 and J usage is TRBJ2-3; 10 bases map to TRBD2. The CDR3 extends over 16 amino acids. With V trimmed by 3 bases and J by 0 bases, 3 bases remained unmatched. The germline gives CDR1 SNHLY, CDR2 FYNNEI. CDR3 in DNA: TGTGCCAGCAGTGACCCTAGCGGGAGTAGCACAGATACGCAGTATTTT. It encodes CASSDPSGSSTDTQYF.

The V gene is TRBV13, the J gene TRBJ2-1; D call uncertain. Deletions cut 0 bases from V and 7 bases from J, with 7 bases between. This CDR3 is 13 amino acids long. Looked up from germline, CDR1 is PRHDT and CDR2 is FYEKMQ (reference sequence). This CDR3 reads CASSLGFENEQFF. In DNA, the CDR3 is TGTGCCAGCAGCTTAGGGTTCGAGAATGAGCAGTTCTTC.

The chain joins TRBV7-2 to TRBJ2-1; 10 bases match TRBD2. Germline trimming cut 3 bases from V and 6 bases from J; bases unmatched to any gene: 5. Germline CDR1 reads SGHTA; CDR2 reads FQGNSA. The CDR3 length is 15 residues. The CDR3 sequence is CASSFQRGGLNEQFF. DNA for the CDR3: TGTGCCAGCAGCTTCCAGCGGGGGGGCCTCAATGAGCAGTTCTTC.

The chain uses TRBV5-6 and TRBJ2-1, with D tentatively TRBD2 (6 bases). Germline V lookup: CDR1 SGHDT, CDR2 YYEEEE. The CDR3 spans 14 residues. Between the trimmed V and J ends, which lost 2 bases and 5 bases, there was a span of 11 bases. Here the CDR3 reads CASSFGGRNNEQFF. In nucleotides, the CDR3 is TGTGCCAGCAGCTTTGGGGGGAGAAACAATGAGCAGTTCTTC.

This sequence joins TRBV11-2 and TRBJ2-2, with D possibly TRBD2 on 6 matching bases. The CDR3 spans 16 residues. Looked up from germline, CDR1 is SGHAT and CDR2 is FQNNGV. V dropped 5 bases and J dropped 3 bases, with 16 bases sitting between them. The CDR3 DNA reads as TGTGCCAGCAGCCCCGTTGGACTAAAGTACACCGGGGAGCTGTTTTTT. It codes for CASSPVGLKYTGELFF.

The V call is TRBV6-5, the J call TRBJ2-5; 7 nucleotides match TRBD1. There are 14 residues in the CDR3. Germline loops: CDR1 MNHEY, CDR2 SVGAGI. With 6 bases clipped from V and 1 base from J, the junction kept 5 bases outside the gene matches. CDR3 DNA: TGTGCCAGCAGCCTGACAGGGCGCCAAGAGACCCAGTACTTC. Translation: CASSLTGRQETQYF.

The chain employs TRBV19 and TRBJ2-1; 12 nucleotides agree with TRBD2. V dropped 5 bases and J dropped 4; count of bases not matched to a gene: 6. Germline V CDR1 and CDR2: LNHDA, SQIVND (reference sequence). The CDR3 loop spans 16 amino acids. CDR3 sequence (DNA): TGTGCCAGTAGTTTATCTAGCGGGGGGGCTTACAATGAGCAGTTCTTC. It specifies CASSLSSGGAYNEQFF.

The CDR3 DNA reads as TGTGCCAGCAGTTACAGAGACAATAATTCACCCCTCCACTTT. Translation: CASSYRDNNSPLHF. The genes are TRBV6-6 and TRBJ1-6; D gene uncertain. Trimming stripped 2 bases from V and 5 bases from J, with 7 bases between. This CDR3 is 14 amino acids long. Looked up from germline, CDR1 is MNHNY and CDR2 is SVGAGI (reference sequence).

The genes are TRBV2 and TRBJ2-7, with TRBD1 identical over 11 bases. V lost 6 bases, J lost 5 bases, and 6 bases stayed unmatched. Per germline, CDR1 SNHLY and CDR2 FYNNEI. The CDR3 is made up of 14 amino acids. The CDR3 here is CASSLDRGLHEQYF. The CDR3 DNA is TGTGCCAGCAGCCTGGACAGGGGGCTCCACGAGCAGTACTTC.

The chain uses TRBV6-5 and TRBJ1-2, with 7 bases fitting TRBD1. The V gene end was trimmed by 5 bases and the J gene end by 4 bases; junction bases not matched to a gene: 7. CDR1 is MNHEY, CDR2 SVGAGI, per germline. The CDR3 has 14 amino acids. In DNA form, the CDR3 reads TGTGCCAGCAGTCGCGGGACAGACTCCTATGGCTACACCTTC. As protein: CASSRGTDSYGYTF.

V gene TRBV5-6 combines with J gene TRBJ1-1, with D uncertain. The CDR3 runs to 17 residues. Germline CDR1 SGHDT, CDR2 YYEEEE. V lost 0 bases and J lost 0, with 15 bases in between. The CDR3 region has the DNA TGTGCCAGCAGCTTGGCGGGCGGAAGACTAATGAACACTGAAGCTTTCTTT. Its protein is CASSLAGGRLMNTEAFF.

V usage is TRBV6-5 and J usage is TRBJ2-1; the match to TRBD1 covers 9 bases. V shed 5 bases and J 10 bases; nucleotides not matched to a gene: 3. This CDR3 comprises 12 residues. CDR1 and CDR2 from the germline V gene are MNHEY and SVGAGI. CDR3 bases: TGTGCCAGCAGTAGGACAGGGGACGAGCAGTTCTTC. Protein sequence: CASSRTGDEQFF.

The DNA of the CDR3 is TGCGCCAGCAGCTTGGAGAGAAAAAACACTGAAGCTTTCTTT. Translated: CASSLERKNTEAFF. The chain uses TRBV5-1 and TRBJ1-1; unclear D gene. This CDR3 is built from 14 residues. The germline V gene has CDR1 SGHRS and CDR2 YFSETQ. Trimming took 0 bases from V and 2 from J, leaving 8 bases between them.

The chain recombines TRBV18 with TRBJ1-1; D is undetermined. Germline CDR1 and CDR2: KGHSH and LQKENI. The CDR3 spans 15 residues. Trimming pared 8 bases from V and 3 bases from J, leaving 19 bases between. The CDR3 DNA follows: TGTGCCAGCCTCCCCGCTTCGGGGAGCTACACTGAAGCTTTCTTT. It codes for CASLPASGSYTEAFF.

As for this clone: At one of its ends the junction is not consistent with the germline gene, which may arise from a read error. The chain joins TRBV7-9 to TRBJ1-2; 8 bases are shared with TRBD1. The germline V gene encodes CDR1 SEHNR and CDR2 FQNEAQ (reference sequence). The CDR3 runs to 15 residues. In DNA form, the CDR3 reads TGTGCCAGCAGCTTAGATAACAGGGGGAACTCTGGCTACACCTTC. It specifies CASSLDNRGNSGYTF.

V is TRBV15 and J is TRBJ2-3, with D maybe TRBD2 (6 bases). The V gene lost 0 bases and the J gene lost 2 bases, with 18 bases spanning the gap. Germline CDR1 LNHNV, CDR2 YYDKDF (reference sequence). This CDR3 has 18 residues. The CDR3 loop reads CATSREGGSGGITDTQYF. The CDR3, as DNA: TGTGCCACCAGCAGAGAGGGGGGAAGCGGAGGGATCACAGATACGCAGTATTTT.

This chain joins TRBV5-5 and TRBJ2-7; D gene ambiguous. The CDR3 sequence is 13 residues long. Germline loops: CDR1 SGHKS, CDR2 YYEKEE (reference sequence). With 3 bases removed from V and 5 bases from J, the gap between germline ends came to 12 bases. This chain's CDR3 is CASSSLLADEQYF. The CDR3 nucleotides are TGTGCCAGCAGCTCGTTACTCGCCGACGAGCAGTACTTC. The complete variable domain, with remaining parts taken from reference TRBV5-5 and TRBJ2-7, reads DAGVTQSPTHLIKTRGQQVTLRCSPISGHKSVSWYQQVLGQGPQFIFQYYEKEERGRGNFPDRFSARQFPNYSSELNVNALLLGDSALYLCASSSLLADEQYFGPGTRLTVT.

The chain combines TRBV13 with TRBJ2-3; 9 nucleotides match TRBD2. The CDR3 is 16 amino acids. Looked up from germline, CDR1 is PRHDT and CDR2 is FYEKMQ (reference sequence). V was clipped by 3 bases and J by 0 bases; unmatched bases: 4. The CDR3 bases are TGTGCCAGCAGCTTTGGGCTAGCGGGAAGCACAGATACGCAGTATTTT. It specifies CASSFGLAGSTDTQYF.

This chain connects TRBV5-5 to TRBJ2-5; D not resolved. The V end was cut by 3 bases, the J end by 2 bases, with 8 bases between. There are 13 residues in the CDR3. From germline, CDR1 is SGHKS and CDR2 YYEKEE (reference sequence). Written as DNA, the CDR3 is TGTGCCAGCAGCTCCACGCGACAAGAGACCCAGTACTTC. It yields the protein CASSSTRQETQYF.